Given below is one TCR beta chain in context. Its target is not known. The sample belongs to a study of immune cell composition in non-small cell lung cancer. The protocol was immunoSEQ multiplex PCR, while the TCRdb copy is restricted to in-frame clones and leaves out a portion. The data show roughly 14,000 clones, approximately 69% seen once. Study-wide results and limits: Lung squamous cell carcinoma tumours had significantly higher top 10 clone scores and productive clonality than lung adenocarcinoma.

The clonotype originates from a human donor with non-small cell lung cancer. The sequenced material came from lung tumor tissue.

The CDR3 DNA reads as TGTGCCAGCAGTTTTCAAGAGACTAGCGGGGTTACCTACAATGAGCAGTTCTTC. Protein product: CASSFQETSGVTYNEQFF. This chain joins TRBV27 and TRBJ2-1; 11 bases are a match to TRBD2. V was pared by 3 bases and J by 2 bases, with 9 bases of the junction left unmatched. The CDR3 extends over 18 amino acids. The germline gives CDR1 MNHEY, CDR2 SMNVEV (reference sequence).